This T cell receptor beta chain derives from a study of shared clonotypes between healthy human individuals (dated by TCRdb to the early 2020s). Study-wide context: The cohort included three men and a couple of women between 18 and 49 years of age. For each donor, CD4 naive and CD4 memory were each run on three plates, CD8 naive on two plates, and CD8 memory on one plate. The study deeply sequenced blood TCR repertoires of about 5 healthy adults to estimate repertoire size and the extent of clonotype sharing between individuals. To increase sequencing depth and limit assay-specific biases, different laboratories used diverse techniques to prepare libraries and sequence TCR repertoires. Each donor's leukapheresis produced roughly between roughly 0.9 and 9 billion PBMCs. Points the paper makes about the study in general: Because the study included only a small number of donors, the genetic and exposure-history diversity represented was limited. Sharing across several donors was observed for around 5% of naive CD4, over 3% of naive CD8, over 2% of memory CD4, and about 0.39% of memory CD8 clonotypes. Sampling was restricted to blood, and TCR repertoires in tissue are likely to differ from TCR repertoires in blood. Clonotypes shared by all four sorted-subset donors showed higher generation probabilities than non-shared clonotypes. Pairwise subsampling indicated that sequencing depth was expected to affect the degree of clonotype sharing among donors. Naive subsets generally had larger estimated clonotype richness than memory subsets did. Even with the large sequencing depth, rarefaction of the sorted-subset datasets indicated that sequencing was incomplete.

The germline ends are 10 bases apart after V is trimmed by 1 base and J by 3 bases. Via the germline V gene (reference sequence), CDR1 is PRHDT and CDR2 FYEKMQ. The CDR3, cysteine through phenylalanine, is 14 amino acids long. Here the CDR3 DNA is all that survives: 42 bases in frame from base 1. Using the deep immunoSEQ assay, multiplex PCR amplified TCR CDR3 regions from genomic DNA. For each cell subset, the extracted genomic DNA was distributed evenly across all wells of several immunoSEQ 96-well plates, and each plate served as one replicate. For sorted subsets, each replicate PCR was loaded with around 200 ng genomic DNA, equivalent to 32,000 or so T cell genomes. Purified libraries were quantified with a Qubit 3.0 fluorometer, sized on a Bioanalyzer 2100, and re-quantified with the KAPA Library Quantification kit. A separate single-read 150-cycle Illumina NextSeq 550 flow cell was used to sequence each immunoSEQ 96-well plate. For the original study's pipeline: Because the immunoSEQ output included only junctional sequences and no quality scores, the filtering could not be the same as the filtering used for full-length reads. Sequences were annotated with PyIR, a Python wrapper for IgBLAST v1.9, using IMGT germline references to assign V/J genes and CDR3. Reads with weak V/J assignments (E-value above 1e-6), missing CDR3, stop codons, out-of-frame junctions, or ambiguous translated residues were removed. V3J clonotypes were defined as sequences sharing an identical inferred V gene, J gene, and CDR3 amino acid sequence. To compute the percentage overlap between repertoires, the number of shared unique clonotypes was divided by the size of the smaller repertoire. Three approaches were used to assess repertoire richness: RTK rarefaction, the Chao1 estimator, and Recon v2.1 estimates of unobserved clonotypes. For all TCRbeta clonotypes obtained by the gDNA method from four donors, generation probabilities were computed with OLGA. Drawn from immuneACCESS, this table holds only the in-frame rearrangements with V and J called that TCRdb kept. Clones are partly lost; checked studies trace under half to an unresolved V gene and leave the rest unexplained. V and J calls and clone size are those listed in that table; D and trimming were worked out from the DNA. The sample records roughly 2 million clones, less than 95% of which are singletons. The ten largest clones represent roughly 1% of the sample.

As for this clone: Its target antigen remains unknown. No qualities accompany the bases; no much larger clone lies one base away.

CD8 naive samples consisted of CD45RO-negative cells that were positively selected for CCR7, yielding a CD45RA+CCR7+ population without TemRA cells. The donors were healthy, HIV-negative adults who had no recently reported acute infections or vaccinations. Only Caucasian adults living in Nashville, Tennessee, USA were represented among the donors. Blood was obtained by leukapheresis, after which PBMCs were separated by Ficoll-Histopaque density gradient centrifugation and cryopreserved in liquid nitrogen vapor phase. Purity and quantity of every magnetically sorted T cell population were checked by analytical flow cytometry. From each sorted fraction, genomic DNA was isolated and quantified by UV absorbance on a Nanodrop 2000c.

This receptor was obtained from a man younger than 35 in good health. The chain is encoded by TRBV13 joined to TRBJ2-7; no confident D gene assignment can be made. The material sequenced was naive CD8+ T cells sorted from blood. The meaning of the sample's cell subset or site label: CD45RA+CCR7+. CDR3 sequence: CASSLEGMDYEQYF. The DNA reads TGTGCCAGCAGCTTAGAGGGAATGGACTACGAGCAGTACTTC.